The 27 T cell receptor beta chains below were found in one sample sequenced in a study of T cell responses to AZD1222 COVID-19 vaccine (dated by TCRdb to about 2021). The intended sense of this specimen's time point label: about 28 days (+/-7) after the second vaccine dose. Library prep was done by the immunoSEQ multiplex PCR assay. What TCRdb holds here is the immuneACCESS table cut down to in-frame rearrangements. Part of the clones is not present; checked against another copy, under half of the missing clones reflect an unresolved V gene, and the others are unexplained. The table for this sample lists about 81,000 clones; 86% of them were counted only once. Of the sample, 5.6% is held by the ten largest clones. Source: peripheral blood, taken 28 days after the second AZD1222 dose. The receptors were gathered from an adult who received the AZD1222 COVID-19 vaccine.

The chain couples TRBV4-2 to TRBJ1-1; 7 nucleotides align to TRBD1. Germline CDR1 LGHNA, CDR2 YNFKEQ. Trimming removed 0 bases from V and 6 bases from J; junction bases left unmatched: 16. The CDR3 extends over 18 amino acids. This CDR3 reads CASSQEMTGRLLASEAFF. CDR3 DNA: TGTGCCAGCAGCCAAGAGATGACAGGGAGGTTGTTGGCCTCTGAAGCTTTCTTT.

The V and J genes are TRBV5-1 and TRBJ2-5; unclear D gene. This CDR3 has 14 residues. Germline assignment: CDR1 SGHRS and CDR2 YFSETQ. The germline V and J ends were trimmed by 0 bases and 9 bases, with 15 bases remaining between them. In nucleotides, the CDR3 is TGCGCCAGCAGCTTGGACGACGGTTCAAGGGCCCAGTACTTC. It translates to CASSLDDGSRAQYF.

The chain employs TRBV6-5 and TRBJ1-1; TRBD1 is a possible D gene (6 bases). CDR1 is MNHEY, CDR2 SVGAGI, per germline. The CDR3 is made up of 14 amino acids. The V end lost 4 bases, the J end lost 3 bases, and 12 bases lay between the germline ends. For the CDR3, the DNA is TGTGCCAGCAGTTCCAGGGGACCCTACACTGAAGCTTTCTTT. Residues: CASSSRGPYTEAFF.

The chain recombines TRBV5-1 with TRBJ1-1, with TRBD1 as a possible D gene (5 bases). This CDR3 has 15 residues. V was clipped by 0 bases and J by 1 base, with 10 bases between them. Looked up from germline, CDR1 is SGHRS and CDR2 is YFSETQ. In DNA, the CDR3 is TGCGCCAGCAGCTTGGTGTCAGGGACGAACACTGAAGCTTTCTTT. This translates into CASSLVSGTNTEAFF.

This clone was seen just once. J is TRBJ2-2 and V is TRBV19, with D hard to call. V was clipped by 6 bases and J by 3 bases, with 11 bases between them. CDR1 LNHDA and CDR2 SQIVND come from the germline V gene (reference sequence). This CDR3 comprises 14 residues. The CDR3 region is CASRGSADTGELFF. The CDR3 bases are TGTGCCAGTAGAGGTTCTGCGGACACCGGGGAGCTGTTTTTT.

This clone came up once. The rearrangement links TRBV20-1 to TRBJ2-3; D perhaps matches TRBD2 (7 bases). This CDR3 contains 13 residues. V shed 3 bases and J shed 7 bases, with 14 bases lying between them. Germline V CDR1 and CDR2: DFQATT, SNEGSKA (reference sequence). CDR3 sequence (DNA): TGCAGTGCTAGTCGGGGGGCCGTGTATACGCAGTATTTT. Its protein is CSASRGAVYTQYF.

The chain employs TRBV27 and TRBJ1-5; TRBD1 is a possible D gene (5 bases). With 11 bases removed from V and 3 bases from J, the gap between germline ends came to 14 bases. Germline loops: CDR1 MNHEY, CDR2 SMNVEV (reference sequence). The CDR3 has 13 amino acids. The CDR3 region is CARPPDNNQPQHF. The CDR3 bases are TGTGCCCGCCCCCCGGACAACAATCAGCCCCAGCATTTT.

The rearrangement joins TRBV28 to TRBJ2-1; TRBD2 is a possible D gene (6 bases). V was pared by 2 bases and J by 0 bases, with 8 bases between. The CDR3 has 15 residues. Germline V gives CDR1 MDHEN, CDR2 SYDVKM. The CDR3 region is CASSLPGSSYNEQFF. CDR3 nucleotide sequence: TGTGCCAGCAGTTTACCCGGGAGCTCCTACAATGAGCAGTTCTTC.

The chain links TRBV5-8 to TRBJ1-5; 10 bases map to TRBD1. Germline V CDR1 and CDR2: SGHTS, YDEGEE. The CDR3 is 15 residues long. Germline trimming cut 4 bases from V and 4 bases from J; bases unmatched to any gene: 5. In DNA form, the CDR3 reads TGTGCCAGCAGCCCACCGGGACAGGGGAATCAGCCCCAGCATTTT. Translating gives CASSPPGQGNQPQHF.

This clone was observed a few times. The genes are TRBV28 and TRBJ1-1; D is possibly TRBD1 (6 bases). The CDR3 totals 16 residues. V was cut by 8 bases and J by 2 bases, with 21 bases left in between. Germline V gene data show CDR1 as MDHEN and CDR2 as SYDVKM. CDR3 coding DNA: TGTGCCAGCCTCAAAAAGGGTTACAGGGTTAACACTGAAGCTTTCTTT. Amino acids: CASLKKGYRVNTEAFF.

Only one count was recorded for this clone. This chain uses TRBV7-8 with TRBJ1-1; 9 bases are a match to TRBD1. Germline CDR1 and CDR2: SGHVS and FQNEAQ. The CDR3 is 15 residues long. V shed 4 bases and J 6 bases; nucleotides not matched to a gene: 9. The CDR3 is CASSSYRGLGAEAFF. The CDR3 DNA reads TGTGCCAGCAGCTCATACAGGGGGCTGGGGGCTGAAGCTTTCTTT.

The V and J genes are TRBV7-9 and TRBJ2-7; weak D call: TRBD1 (6 bases). The germline gives CDR1 SEHNR, CDR2 FQNEAQ (reference sequence). The CDR3 consists of 15 residues. The V end lost 6 bases, the J end lost 2 bases, and 17 bases lay between the germline ends. CDR3 bases: TGTGCCAGCAGTCAAGGCAGGGGTTGGACCTACGAGCAGTACTTC. Translating it yields CASSQGRGWTYEQYF.

In this sample, this clone turned up a few times. The V gene is TRBV5-8, the J gene TRBJ1-1, with D unresolved. V lost 7 bases and J 6 bases, leaving 19 bases between the germline ends. Germline V gives CDR1 SGHTS, CDR2 YDEGEE. CDR3 length: 14 residues. In nucleotides, the CDR3 is TGTGCCAGCGCTCGATCACAGAGTACCCCTGAAGCTTTCTTT. Translating gives CASARSQSTPEAFF.

The chain is built from TRBV2 and TRBJ2-7; tentative D call: TRBD2 (7 bases). Germline assignment: CDR1 SNHLY and CDR2 FYNNEI. Trimming took off 6 bases at V and 0 bases at J, with 18 bases between the two ends. This CDR3 region has 16 residues. The CDR3 coding sequence is TGTGCCAGCAGCCTCGGGGGGCCCCAGCTCTCCTACGAGCAGTACTTC. Protein sequence: CASSLGGPQLSYEQYF.

The chain links TRBV5-1 to TRBJ1-4; D gene ambiguous. CDR3 length equals 15 residues. With 4 bases removed from V and 0 bases from J, the gap between germline ends came to 10 bases. Germline-derived CDR1 and CDR2 are SGHRS and YFSETQ. In DNA form, the CDR3 reads TGCGCCAGCAGCCCTGAGGCCGCAACTAATGAAAAACTGTTTTTT. Residues: CASSPEAATNEKLFF.

DNA of the CDR3: TGTGCCAGCGCACCGGGACTTAGGTTCGGGGGACATTACGAGCAGTACTTC. It is translated as CASAPGLRFGGHYEQYF. This rearrangement joins TRBV7-8 to TRBJ2-7; D might be TRBD1 or TRBD2, each matching 6 bases. Trimming removed 8 bases from V and 4 bases from J, with 27 bases in between. There are 17 residues in the CDR3. Germline CDR1 and CDR2: SGHVS and FQNEAQ.

This chain uses TRBV28 with TRBJ2-1; tentative D call: TRBD2 (5 bases). Trimming removed 7 bases at V and 7 bases at J, with 17 bases between. This CDR3 is 14 amino acids long. The germline CDR1 and CDR2 sequences are MDHEN and SYDVKM. The CDR3, as DNA: TGTGCCAGCATGAGGGCAGATCTGAAGAATGAGCAGTTCTTC. Translated: CASMRADLKNEQFF.

J is TRBJ2-7 and V is TRBV5-1; D unclear. V lost 4 bases and J 3 bases, leaving 14 bases between the germline ends. Per the germline V gene, CDR1 is SGHRS and CDR2 is YFSETQ. The CDR3 is 14 amino acids. CDR3 residues: CASSELGLSYEQYF. CDR3 coding DNA: TGCGCCAGCAGCGAGCTAGGGCTGAGCTACGAGCAGTACTTC.

J is TRBJ2-2 and V is TRBV7-8; D not resolved. Trimming pared 2 bases from V and 3 bases from J, leaving 13 bases between. CDR1 SGHVS and CDR2 FQNEAQ come from the germline V gene. The CDR3 sequence is 16 residues long. This chain's CDR3 is CASSLREFGDTGELFF. The CDR3 region has the DNA TGTGCCAGCAGCTTAAGAGAGTTTGGAGACACCGGGGAGCTGTTTTTT.

The chain joins TRBV5-1 to TRBJ1-2; TRBD1 matches at 8 bases. The CDR3 is made up of 15 amino acids. CDR1 and CDR2 (germline): SGHRS, YFSETQ. Losses at the gene ends were 2 bases for V and 3 bases for J; bases not matched to a gene: 6. CDR3: CASSFPGQAYYGYTF. The CDR3 region has the DNA TGCGCCAGCAGCTTTCCGGGACAGGCCTACTATGGCTACACCTTC.

This chain uses TRBV11-2 with TRBJ2-1; TRBD2 is a possible D gene (5 bases). The CDR3 is made up of 11 amino acids. Germline CDR1 reads SGHAT; CDR2 reads FQNNGV. Trimming removed 7 bases at V and 9 bases at J, with 10 bases between. CDR3 in amino acids: CASTGYGEQFF. CDR3 bases: TGTGCCAGCACGGGGTACGGTGAGCAGTTCTTC.

The V gene is TRBV5-4, the J gene TRBJ2-7, with 9 positions matching TRBD1. This CDR3 is built from 14 residues. V lost 3 bases to trimming and J lost 2 bases; unmatched junction nucleotides: 3. The germline CDR1 and CDR2 sequences are SGHNT and YYREEE (reference sequence). CDR3 DNA: TGTGCCAGCAGCTCGGGGACAGGGCCCTACGAGCAGTACTTC. Protein product: CASSSGTGPYEQYF.

The rearrangement links TRBV6-5 to TRBJ2-5; 10 bases line up with TRBD2. Germline trimming cut 5 bases from V and 9 bases from J; bases unmatched to any gene: 9. The CDR3 extends over 14 amino acids. Germline values: CDR1 MNHEY, CDR2 SVGAGI. The CDR3, as DNA: TGTGCCAGCAGTACTCCGGGACTAGCGCGGTCCCAGTACTTC. Its translation is CASSTPGLARSQYF.

The chain recombines TRBV18 with TRBJ2-1, with D perhaps TRBD1 or TRBD2 (5 bases each). This CDR3 is built from 16 residues. Germline lookup yields CDR1 KGHSH and CDR2 LQKENI. V was shortened by 3 bases and J by 5 bases, with 17 bases between the two germline ends. The CDR3 is CASSPGTRKSDNEQFF. The CDR3 DNA is TGTGCCAGCTCACCGGGGACGCGAAAGAGTGACAATGAGCAGTTCTTC.

Points on this clone: This CDR3 is also generated by other DNA sequences in the sample. The chain carries TRBV18 and TRBJ1-1; D gene uncertain. The germline CDR1 and CDR2 sequences are KGHSH and LQKENI. Trimming pared 3 bases from V and 2 bases from J, leaving 10 bases between. CDR3 length: 14 residues. The chain's CDR3 is CASSPLRGNTEAFF. The CDR3 bases are TGTGCCAGCTCACCCCTCCGCGGAAACACTGAAGCTTTCTTT.

The V gene is TRBV30, the J gene TRBJ2-7; TRBD2 agrees at 7 bases. CDR1 is GTSNPN and CDR2 is SVGIG in the germline V gene (reference sequence). J lost 2 bases, V lost 0 bases, and 10 bases had no gene match. The CDR3 extends over 16 amino acids. The CDR3 spells CAWSVNFIRGAYEQYF. CDR3 bases: TGTGCCTGGAGTGTAAACTTTATCCGGGGGGCCTACGAGCAGTACTTC.

The V and J genes are TRBV28 and TRBJ2-7; 10 nucleotides match TRBD2. Germline V gives CDR1 MDHEN, CDR2 SYDVKM. V lost 3 bases, J lost 4 bases, and 6 bases stayed unmatched. This CDR3 comprises 15 residues. The CDR3 DNA reads as TGTGCCAGCAGTTTCCAGCGGGGGGGTAGGTACGAGCAGTACTTC. Its protein product is CASSFQRGGRYEQYF.